Shown below are 30 T cell receptor beta chains from a single sample sequenced in a study of CD8 T cells in ankylosing spondylitis (TCRdb year 2017). The library was made by 5' RACE. The data were produced on an Illumina HiSeq 2500. The public reads were run again by TCRdb, first through fastp at Q25 and then through MiXCR, and only productive beta chains were kept. When rows share a CDR3 protein, they turn into one entry using the most common DNA and genes. The sample has approximately 140,000 distinct CDR3 sequences on record, roughly 8.8% of them singletons. 3% to 4% of the sample goes to the ten largest clones. Sequencing was carried out using blood, either unsorted or a sorted T cell fraction (not recorded which). Receptors were obtained from a male donor with ankylosing spondylitis or in good health (not recorded which).

This clonotype was seen more than once but under ten times. The chain combines TRBV20-1 with TRBJ2-7; 8 nucleotides match TRBD2. The CDR3 loop spans 13 amino acids. Looked up from germline, CDR1 is DFQATT and CDR2 is SNEGSKA (reference sequence). The trim removed 5 bases at V and 0 bases at J, leaving 3 bases unmatched. Here the CDR3 DNA reads TGCAGTGCTTTTAGCGGGAACTCCTACGAGCAGTACTTC. Its translation is CSAFSGNSYEQYF.

This clonotype appeared a few times. This sequence joins TRBV7-6 and TRBJ1-4, with D possibly matching TRBD1 (5 bases). Between the trimmed V and J ends, which lost 5 bases and 4 bases, there was a span of 14 bases. Germline V gives CDR1 SGHVS, CDR2 FNYEAQ. CDR3 size: 15 residues. The CDR3 bases are TGTGCCAGCAGCGGACGGGGGGGGAATAATGAAAAACTGTTTTTT. Its protein is CASSGRGGNNEKLFF.

This clonotype was picked up many times. The chain couples TRBV20-1 to TRBJ2-5; no firm D call. Trimming removed 4 bases from V and 2 bases from J, with 8 bases in between. From germline, CDR1 is DFQATT and CDR2 SNEGSKA (reference sequence). The CDR3 totals 12 residues. The CDR3 sequence: CSANDLQETQYF. In nucleotides, the CDR3 is TGCAGTGCTAATGACTTGCAAGAGACCCAGTACTTC.

In its sample, this clonotype was seen many times. V is TRBV7-9 and J is TRBJ1-3; a possible D gene is TRBD1 (6 bases). CDR1 is SEHNR and CDR2 is FQNEAQ in the germline V gene (reference sequence). The CDR3 is 16 residues long. V lost 6 bases, J lost 5 bases, and 20 bases lay in between. CDR3 amino acids: CASRPRDTQPRNTIYF. In nucleotides, the CDR3 is TGTGCCAGCAGACCCCGGGACACTCAACCTAGAAACACCATATATTTT.

This clonotype was recorded many times. The CDR3 coding sequence is TGCAGTGCTAGTTATGGGACTAGCGGGGATCTAGCCAAAAACATTCAGTACTTC. It codes for CSASYGTSGDLAKNIQYF. V and J are TRBV20-1 and TRBJ2-4; TRBD2 aligns across 13 bases. The ends lost 3 bases at V and 0 bases at J; junction bases unmatched: 8. CDR3 length equals 18 residues. Per germline, CDR1 DFQATT and CDR2 SNEGSKA (reference sequence).

This clonotype was found many times. This chain connects TRBV5-1 to TRBJ2-5; D is unresolved. This CDR3 comprises 14 residues. Germline V gene data show CDR1 as SGHRS and CDR2 as YFSETQ. V was clipped by 0 bases and J by 2 bases, with 8 bases between them. Here the CDR3 reads CASSLGLNQETQYF. Written as DNA, the CDR3 is TGCGCCAGCAGCTTGGGACTCAATCAAGAGACCCAGTACTTC.

In its sample, this clonotype was seen many times. This chain connects TRBV6-2 or TRBV6-3 to TRBJ2-6; 7 bases agree with TRBD1. Looked up from germline, CDR1 is MNHEY and CDR2 is SVGEGT. This CDR3 has 18 residues. Unmatched junction bases numbered 12, after V lost 6 bases and J lost 1 base. In DNA form, the CDR3 reads TGTGCCAGCAGCGTCCGGGACAGTGAAATGTCTGGGGCCAACGTCCTGACTTTC. The encoded protein is CASSVRDSEMSGANVLTF.

Ten or more counts support this clonotype. The chain joins TRBV2 to TRBJ2-5, with D possibly matching TRBD1 (5 bases). Germline-derived CDR1 and CDR2 are SNHLY and FYNNEI. The ends were cut back, 2 bases at V and 3 bases at J, with 10 bases in the middle. CDR3 length: 14 residues. The DNA for the CDR3 is TGTGCCAGCAGTGAATTGGCAGGGAAAGAGACCCAGTACTTC. Protein: CASSELAGKETQYF.

This clonotype appeared a few times. The chain uses TRBV7-6 and TRBJ2-3; no clear D. The CDR3 runs 13 residues. Germline loops: CDR1 SGHVS, CDR2 FNYEAQ. V was cut by 5 bases and J by 8 bases, with 14 bases left in between. The CDR3: CASSLEISGTQYF. CDR3 DNA: TGTGCCAGCAGCCTAGAGATATCGGGTACGCAGTATTTT.

This clonotype was seen only a few times. The chain has TRBV7-2 and TRBJ2-7, with 14 nucleotides matching TRBD2. Germline assignment: CDR1 SGHTA and CDR2 FQGNSA. The junction had 6 bases not matched to a gene; V was cut back by 3 bases and J by 2 bases. The CDR3 spans 17 residues. CDR3: CASSLTQTSGRAYEQYF. The CDR3 DNA reads as TGTGCCAGCAGCTTGACCCAGACTAGCGGGAGGGCCTACGAGCAGTACTTC. Full variable domain (rest looked up from reference TRBV7-2 and TRBJ2-7): GAGVSQSPSNKVTEKGKDVELRCDPISGHTALYWYRQSLGQGLEFLIYFQGNSAPDKSGLPSDRFSAERTGGSVSTLTIQRTQQEDSAVYLCASSLTQTSGRAYEQYFGPGTRLTVT.

This clonotype was seen at least ten times. The V and J genes are TRBV11-2 and TRBJ2-3, with 16 bases aligning to TRBD2. The V gene end was trimmed by 5 bases and the J gene end by 4 bases; junction bases not matched to a gene: 15. Germline V gene data show CDR1 as SGHAT and CDR2 as FQNNGV. The CDR3 is 20 residues long. The CDR3 region has the DNA TGTGCCAGCAGCCCAAAGTCACCGGGACTAGCGGGAGGGCCTTCAGATACGCAGTATTTT. This gives the protein CASSPKSPGLAGGPSDTQYF.

This clonotype has a count of ten or more. The chain joins TRBV5-1 to TRBJ2-6; tentatively, D is TRBD2 (5 bases). This CDR3 has 15 residues. Between the trimmed V and J ends, which lost 4 bases and 0 bases, there was a span of 8 bases. Germline-derived CDR1 and CDR2 are SGHRS and YFSETQ. Written as DNA, the CDR3 is TGCGCCAGCAGCCTGGACTCCTCTGGGGCCAACGTCCTGACTTTC. This gives the protein CASSLDSSGANVLTF.

This clonotype has ten or more counts. The DNA of the CDR3 is TGCAGTGCAATACTAGCGGGATGGGATACGCAGTATTTT. Protein sequence: CSAILAGWDTQYF. V and J are TRBV20-1 and TRBJ2-3; 10 positions agree with TRBD2. From germline, CDR1 is DFQATT and CDR2 SNEGSKA (reference sequence). J was trimmed by 6 bases and V by 6 bases; bases with no gene match: 6. CDR3 size: 13 residues.

This chain links TRBV5-1 with TRBJ2-2; 9 bases agree with TRBD2. This CDR3 is built from 16 residues. The junction had 8 bases not matched to a gene; V was cut back by 2 bases and J by 6 bases. The germline V gene has CDR1 SGHRS and CDR2 YFSETQ. The CDR3 sequence: CASSLSLAGSSGELFF. CDR3 DNA: TGCGCCAGCAGCTTAAGCCTAGCGGGAAGCTCCGGGGAGCTGTTTTTT.

This clonotype was seen a few times. The chain uses TRBV14 and TRBJ2-7, with TRBD1 matching 9 bases. This CDR3 region has 15 residues. V shed 2 bases and J 5 bases; nucleotides not matched to a gene: 7. Germline loops: CDR1 SGHDN, CDR2 FVKESK. The CDR3 protein is CASSQYGTGIHEQYF. As DNA, the CDR3 is TGTGCCAGCAGCCAATACGGGACAGGGATCCACGAGCAGTACTTC.

As concerns this clonotype: With a much larger clone just one base away, this may be a read error. V and J are TRBV28 and TRBJ2-4; TRBD2 matches at 15 bases. Looked up from germline, CDR1 is MDHEN and CDR2 is SYDVKM. The CDR3 contains 19 residues. The V gene end was trimmed by 4 bases and the J gene end by 1 base; junction bases not matched to a gene: 8. CDR3 sequence (DNA): TGTGCCAGCAGTTACCGGGGACTAGCGGGAGGAGGGGCCAAAAACATTCAGTACTTC. It translates to CASSYRGLAGGGAKNIQYF.

This chain uses TRBV24-1 with TRBJ2-1; D may match TRBD1 or TRBD2 (6 bases each). Germline-derived CDR1 and CDR2 are KGHDR and SFDVKD. The V end lost 7 bases, the J end lost 2 bases, and 11 bases lay between the germline ends. The CDR3 sequence is 14 residues long. The CDR3 DNA reads as TGTGCCACCAGCAAGGGGGGAACCTACAATGAGCAGTTCTTC. This translates into CATSKGGTYNEQFF.

This clonotype was seen only a few times. The chain uses TRBV7-9 and TRBJ2-7; 13 bases are shared with TRBD2. V was clipped by 2 bases and J by 4 bases; unmatched bases: 5. This CDR3 spans 16 amino acids. The germline gives CDR1 SEHNR, CDR2 FQNEAQ (reference sequence). DNA of the CDR3: TGTGCCAGCAGCTTACGATGGACTAGCGGGAGTTACGAGCAGTACTTC. This sequence encodes CASSLRWTSGSYEQYF.

Many counts were recorded for this clonotype. The V call is TRBV5-1, the J call TRBJ2-3; D possibly corresponds to TRBD1 (5 bases). The germline CDR1 and CDR2 sequences are SGHRS and YFSETQ. Trimming shortened V by 4 bases and J by 4 bases, and 25 bases separated the two germline ends. The CDR3 runs 18 residues. The CDR3: CASSHLMTTGAVSDTQYF. In DNA, the CDR3 is TGCGCCAGCAGCCACCTCATGACCACTGGGGCAGTTTCAGATACGCAGTATTTT.

The chain links TRBV7-2 to TRBJ2-3; 10 nucleotides agree with TRBD2. This CDR3 contains 16 residues. Trimming removed 4 bases from V and 0 bases from J; junction bases left unmatched: 4. CDR1 and CDR2 from the germline V gene are SGHTA and FQGNSA. This chain's CDR3 is CASSSSTSGSTDTQYF. In DNA form, the CDR3 reads TGTGCCAGCAGCTCCTCGACTAGCGGGAGCACAGATACGCAGTATTTT.

This clonotype was seen repeatedly, ten times or more. The V call is TRBV5-1, the J call TRBJ2-1; D is ambiguous. The CDR3 is 13 amino acids. CDR1 is SGHRS, CDR2 YFSETQ, per germline. V lost 0 bases to trimming and J lost 13 bases, with 14 bases between them. The CDR3 nucleotides read TGCGCCAGCAGCTTGGAGTCCGACCTGATCCAGTTCTTC. Translated: CASSLESDLIQFF.

V and J are TRBV6-2 or TRBV6-3 and TRBJ2-3; D is unclear. Germline-derived CDR1 and CDR2 are MNHEY and SVGEGT. V lost 0 bases and J lost 7, with 17 bases in between. CDR3 length equals 16 residues. The CDR3 DNA is TGTGCCAGCAGTTACTCGATGATCTCCTTAGGGAATACGCAGTATTTT. It is translated as CASSYSMISLGNTQYF.

The V call is TRBV7-2, the J call TRBJ2-3, with D unclear. CDR3 length: 10 amino acids. V lost 5 bases, J lost 12 bases, and 9 bases lay in between. Germline V gene data show CDR1 as SGHTA and CDR2 as FQGNSA. The CDR3 bases are TGTGCCAGCAGCCATAAATTTCAGTATTTT. Protein: CASSHKFQYF.

The rearrangement uses TRBV5-6 and TRBJ2-7; a weak D match, TRBD2 (7 bases). Trimming removed 5 bases from V and 3 bases from J, with 15 bases in between. CDR1 and CDR2 from the germline V gene are SGHDT and YYEEEE. The CDR3 covers 14 residues. CDR3 sequence reads: CASRGWGGSYEQYF. For the CDR3, the DNA is TGTGCCAGCAGAGGCTGGGGGGGCAGCTACGAGCAGTACTTC. Based on the CDR3 plus reference TRBV5-6 and TRBJ2-7, the full variable domain is DAGVTQSPTHLIKTRGQQVTLRCSPKSGHDTVSWYQQALGQGPQFIFQYYEEEERQRGNFPDRFSGHQFPNYSSELNVNALLLGDSALYLCASRGWGGSYEQYFGPGTRLTVT.

J is TRBJ2-2 and V is TRBV18; the D gene is possibly TRBD2 (5 bases). CDR3 length equals 17 residues. Trimming removed 0 bases from V and 2 bases from J, with 13 bases in between. Germline V gives CDR1 KGHSH, CDR2 LQKENI. In DNA, the CDR3 is TGTGCCAGCTCACCACCGAGGGCACCTGGAAACACCGGGGAGCTGTTTTTT. It codes for CASSPPRAPGNTGELFF.

J is TRBJ1-2 and V is TRBV5-1, with 11 bases that match TRBD1. CDR1 is SGHRS, CDR2 YFSETQ, per germline. V was clipped by 4 bases and J by 6 bases; unmatched bases: 5. The length of the CDR3 is 14 residues. Here the CDR3 DNA reads TGCGCCAGCAGCAGGACAGGGGGCCAGCATGGCTACACCTTC. This codes for CASSRTGGQHGYTF.

This clonotype was seen repeatedly, ten times or more. This chain connects TRBV28 to TRBJ2-7; D is perhaps TRBD2 (7 bases). Germline loops: CDR1 MDHEN, CDR2 SYDVKM. Between the trimmed V and J ends, which lost 1 base and 4 bases, there was a span of 11 bases. The CDR3 consists of 14 residues. The CDR3 DNA sequence: TGTGCCAGCAGTTTATATCGGGGGGCTTACGAGCAGTACTTC. Translated, it gives CASSLYRGAYEQYF.

This clonotype was detected many times. The V and J genes are TRBV6-2 or TRBV6-3 and TRBJ1-2; D uncertain. This CDR3 spans 11 amino acids. V lost 6 bases and J lost 4, with 6 bases in between. Germline V gene data show CDR1 as MNHEY and CDR2 as SVGEGT. CDR3 residues: CASRRPYGYTF. CDR3 nucleotides: TGTGCCAGCAGACGGCCCTATGGCTACACCTTC.

This clonotype was counted many times. The gene calls are TRBV18 and TRBJ2-5; D gene ambiguous. CDR3 length: 12 residues. CDR1 is KGHSH and CDR2 is LQKENI in the germline V gene. Trimming took 0 bases from V and 4 from J, leaving 3 bases between them. The CDR3 sequence: CASSPPTETQYF. CDR3 coding DNA: TGTGCCAGCTCACCACCCACAGAGACCCAGTACTTC.

In its sample, this clonotype was seen many times. This chain uses TRBV4-2 with TRBJ2-3; 14 bases agree with TRBD2. After removal of 3 bases from V and 0 bases from J, the junction contained 5 bases not matched to a gene. The germline CDR1 and CDR2 sequences are LGHNA and YNFKEQ. The CDR3 runs 18 residues. DNA for the CDR3: TGTGCCAGCAGCCACTCCGGGACTAGCGGGAGTAGCACAGATACGCAGTATTTT. This sequence encodes CASSHSGTSGSSTDTQYF.